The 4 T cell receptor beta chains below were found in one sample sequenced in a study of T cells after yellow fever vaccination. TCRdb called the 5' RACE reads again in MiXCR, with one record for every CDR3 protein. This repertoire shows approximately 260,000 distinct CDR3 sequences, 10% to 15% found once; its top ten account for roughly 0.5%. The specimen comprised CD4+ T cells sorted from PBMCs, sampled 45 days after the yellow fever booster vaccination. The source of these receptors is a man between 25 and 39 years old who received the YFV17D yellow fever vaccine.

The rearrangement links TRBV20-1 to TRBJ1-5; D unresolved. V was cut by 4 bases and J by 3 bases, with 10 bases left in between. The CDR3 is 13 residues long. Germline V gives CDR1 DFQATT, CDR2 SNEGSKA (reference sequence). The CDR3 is CSAISSFNQPQHF. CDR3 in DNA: TGCAGTGCTATCTCTTCGTTCAATCAGCCCCAGCATTTT.

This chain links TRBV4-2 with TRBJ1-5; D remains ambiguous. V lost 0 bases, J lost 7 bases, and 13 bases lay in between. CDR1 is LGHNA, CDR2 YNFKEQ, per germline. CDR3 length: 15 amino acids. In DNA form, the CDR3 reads TGTGCCAGCAGCCAAGACTGGGGTCTCCGGCAGCCCCAGCATTTT. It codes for CASSQDWGLRQPQHF.

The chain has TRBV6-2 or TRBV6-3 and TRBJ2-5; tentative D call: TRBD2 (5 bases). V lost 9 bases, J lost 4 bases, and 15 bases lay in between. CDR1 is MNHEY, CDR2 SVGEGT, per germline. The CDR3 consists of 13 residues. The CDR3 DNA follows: TGTGCCAGTCTAAGACACGCGGGAGAGACCCAGTACTTC. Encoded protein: CASLRHAGETQYF.

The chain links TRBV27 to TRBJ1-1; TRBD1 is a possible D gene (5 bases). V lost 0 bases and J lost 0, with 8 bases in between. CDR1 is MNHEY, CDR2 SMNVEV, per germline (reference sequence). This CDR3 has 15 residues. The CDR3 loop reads CASSLSGLVNTEAFF. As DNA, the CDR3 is TGTGCCAGCAGTTTATCGGGGCTGGTGAACACTGAAGCTTTCTTT.